What follows are 21 T cell receptor beta chains derived from one specimen sequenced in a study of STAT5B mutations in CD4+ large granular lymphocyte leukemia. The method was immunoSEQ multiplex PCR; TCRdb's version includes in-frame clones alone and lacks a portion of them. The sample lists 30,000 to 40,000 clones; 65% to 70% were seen once. Sequencing was carried out using CD4+ T cells from blood buffy coats. These receptors were taken from a human donor in good health.

The chain employs TRBV2 and TRBJ1-3; D is undetermined. The ends were cut back, 1 base at V and 0 bases at J, with 10 bases in the middle. Germline CDR1 SNHLY, CDR2 FYNNEI. The CDR3 consists of 16 residues. The CDR3 is CASSEVGGSSGNTIYF. The CDR3 coding sequence is TGTGCCAGCAGTGAAGTCGGTGGCAGCTCTGGAAACACCATATATTTT.

The chain uses TRBV27 and TRBJ2-2, with TRBD1 identical over 8 bases. There are 16 residues in the CDR3. Germline CDR1 and CDR2: MNHEY and SMNVEV (reference sequence). The junction had 13 bases not matched to a gene; V was cut back by 4 bases and J by 9 bases. Written as DNA, the CDR3 is TGTGCCAGCAGTTACAAGACAGGGGCCCCTACCCGGGAGCTGTTTTTT. It is translated as CASSYKTGAPTRELFF.

This clone was counted between two and nine times. The rearrangement joins TRBV7-9 to TRBJ2-1; D is possibly TRBD2 (6 bases). With 3 bases removed from V and 6 bases from J, the gap between germline ends came to 15 bases. The CDR3 is 15 residues long. Germline lookup yields CDR1 SEHNR and CDR2 FQNEAQ (reference sequence). CDR3 amino acids: CASSFGTGTSNEQFF. The CDR3 DNA reads as TGTGCCAGCAGCTTTGGGACTGGGACCAGCAATGAGCAGTTCTTC.

The chain joins TRBV11-3 to TRBJ2-3; 8 bases match TRBD2. Per the germline V gene, CDR1 is SGHNT and CDR2 is YENEEA. Unmatched junction bases numbered 15, after V lost 6 bases and J lost 7 bases. CDR3 length equals 16 residues. CDR3: CASSSAGTSGKNTQYF. CDR3 DNA sequence: TGTGCCAGCAGTTCAGCGGGAACTAGCGGCAAAAATACGCAGTATTTT.

This chain uses TRBV29-1 with TRBJ2-3, with D possibly TRBD2 on 6 matching bases. CDR3 length: 13 amino acids. The V end lost 7 bases, the J end lost 1 base, and 12 bases lay between the germline ends. Per germline, CDR1 SQVTM and CDR2 ANQGSEA. The CDR3 loop is CSAGRDGTDTQYF. CDR3 in DNA: TGCAGCGCTGGGCGGGACGGCACAGATACGCAGTATTTT.

The chain employs TRBV9 and TRBJ2-1; 8 bases are shared with TRBD1. This CDR3 is built from 16 residues. The germline V gene has CDR1 SGDLS and CDR2 YYNGEE. The V gene end was trimmed by 7 bases and the J gene end by 0 bases; junction bases not matched to a gene: 9. The CDR3 loop is CASGSPGQGSYNEQFF. CDR3 coding DNA: TGTGCCAGCGGATCACCCGGACAGGGCTCCTACAATGAGCAGTTCTTC. The full variable domain, completed using reference TRBV9 and TRBJ2-1, is DSGVTQTPKHLITATGQRVTLRCSPRSGDLSVYWYQQSLDQGLQFLIQYYNGEERAKGNILERFSAQQFPDLHSELNLSSLELGDSALYFCASGSPGQGSYNEQFFGPGTRLTVL.

V and J are TRBV30 and TRBJ2-5; 15 bases map to TRBD2. V gave up 5 bases and J gave up 7 bases; unmatched junction bases: 2. CDR3 length equals 13 residues. Germline V gene sequence: CDR1 GTSNPN, CDR2 SVGIG (reference sequence). This CDR3 reads CAWGLAGGRTQYF. The CDR3 coding sequence is TGTGCCTGGGGACTAGCGGGGGGGCGGACCCAGTACTTC.

The CDR3 loop reads CASSSGLGETQYF. In DNA form, the CDR3 reads TGTGCCAGCAGCTCGGGGTTGGGGGAGACCCAGTACTTC. V usage is TRBV5-4 and J usage is TRBJ2-5; a weak D match, TRBD2 (5 bases). Trimming pared 3 bases from V and 5 bases from J, leaving 11 bases between. Germline loops: CDR1 SGHNT, CDR2 YYREEE (reference sequence). This CDR3 has 13 residues.

The rearrangement joins TRBV10-3 to TRBJ1-1; D may be TRBD1 (5 bases). Trimming pared 8 bases from V and 1 base from J, leaving 11 bases between. The length of the CDR3 is 13 residues. The germline CDR1 and CDR2 sequences are ENHRY and SYGVKD. CDR3 residues: CAIRAGPNTEAFF. CDR3 DNA sequence: TGTGCCATCCGGGCAGGGCCGAACACTGAAGCTTTCTTT.

The CDR3 reads CASSLDLSSYEQYF. In DNA form, the CDR3 reads TGTGCCAGCAGCTTAGATCTAAGCTCCTACGAGCAGTACTTC. This rearrangement joins TRBV11-2 to TRBJ2-7, with no clear D. The germline V gene encodes CDR1 SGHAT and CDR2 FQNNGV. V shed 0 bases and J shed 0 bases, with 6 bases lying between them. The CDR3 totals 14 residues.

J is TRBJ1-5 and V is TRBV4-1; 7 nucleotides agree with TRBD1. The CDR3 consists of 15 residues. The V gene end was trimmed by 6 bases and the J gene end by 5 bases; junction bases not matched to a gene: 10. Germline CDR1 MGHRA, CDR2 YSYEKL. CDR3: CASRPTGAHHQPQHF. In nucleotides, the CDR3 is TGCGCCAGCAGACCAACAGGGGCCCATCATCAGCCCCAGCATTTT.

The rearrangement links TRBV6-5 to TRBJ1-4, with D maybe TRBD1 (5 bases). This CDR3 is built from 13 residues. Trimming left V 6 bases short and J 10 bases short, with 15 bases between. The germline V gene encodes CDR1 MNHEY and CDR2 SVGAGI. CDR3 nucleotides: TGTGCCAGCAGGAACTACGGGGGGGGAAAACTGTTTTTT. Its protein product is CASRNYGGGKLFF.

The rearrangement joins TRBV29-1 to TRBJ1-4; D possibly corresponds to TRBD1 (5 bases). The CDR3 is made up of 16 amino acids. Germline assignment: CDR1 SQVTM and CDR2 ANQGSEA. Deletions cut 5 bases from V and 8 bases from J, with 24 bases between. The CDR3 DNA is TGCAGCGTTTTCTTTTCTACAGGTCGAGCAGGAGAAAAACTGTTTTTT. Its translation is CSVFFSTGRAGEKLFF.

Only one count was recorded for this clone. V gene TRBV28 combines with J gene TRBJ1-5; D remains ambiguous. CDR3 length: 16 amino acids. V was shortened by 2 bases and J by 3 bases, with 14 bases between the two germline ends. Germline V gene sequence: CDR1 MDHEN, CDR2 SYDVKM. This CDR3 is CASSLLARLNNQPQHF. The CDR3 DNA reads as TGTGCCAGCAGTTTACTGGCCCGACTTAACAATCAGCCCCAGCATTTT.

The genes are TRBV7-2 and TRBJ2-1, with D perhaps assigned TRBD1 or TRBD2 (5 bases each). Germline-derived CDR1 and CDR2 are SGHTA and FQGNSA. The CDR3 extends over 16 amino acids. V lost 5 bases to trimming and J lost 6 bases, with 20 bases between them. For the CDR3, the DNA is TGTGCCAGCAGCCTCGTTCGGGGAGCTGGGGCCAATGAGCAGTTCTTC. This translates into CASSLVRGAGANEQFF. Complete variable domain (other parts from reference TRBV7-2 and TRBJ2-1): GAGVSQSPSNKVTEKGKDVELRCDPISGHTALYWYRQSLGQGLEFLIYFQGNSAPDKSGLPSDRFSAERTGGSVSTLTIQRTQQEDSAVYLCASSLVRGAGANEQFFGPGTRLTVL.

On this clone itself: Other DNA sequences within the sample encode an identical CDR3. The rearrangement links TRBV19 to TRBJ1-2, with TRBD1 as a possible D gene (5 bases). This CDR3 is 13 amino acids long. The V and J ends lost 2 bases and 2 bases respectively, with 6 bases between them. Germline CDR1 and CDR2: LNHDA and SQIVND (reference sequence). The CDR3 sequence: CASSITGNYGYTF. The CDR3 nucleotides read TGTGCCAGTAGTATAACAGGAAACTATGGCTACACCTTC.

The chain combines TRBV5-5 with TRBJ2-5; 8 bases map to TRBD2. The germline gives CDR1 SGHKS, CDR2 YYEKEE (reference sequence). CDR3 length equals 17 residues. Germline trimming cut 4 bases from V and 0 bases from J; bases unmatched to any gene: 11. The CDR3 DNA follows: TGTGCCAGCAGCGCGCAGTGGGGTAGCGGGGACCAAGAGACCCAGTACTTC. Translation: CASSAQWGSGDQETQYF.

There are a few counts of this clone. The chain recombines TRBV2 with TRBJ1-1; D ambiguous. Germline CDR1 and CDR2: SNHLY and FYNNEI. This CDR3 has 12 amino acids. V was clipped by 1 base and J by 8 bases, with 8 bases between them. CDR3 region: CASSEGGVEAFF. Written as DNA, the CDR3 is TGTGCCAGCAGTGAAGGGGGAGTGGAAGCTTTCTTT.

The chain carries TRBV5-4 and TRBJ1-2; D is undetermined. Trimming shortened V by 2 bases and J by 4 bases, and 9 bases separated the two germline ends. CDR1 is SGHNT, CDR2 YYREEE, per germline (reference sequence). The CDR3 totals 13 residues. The CDR3 loop is CASSLKGSYGYTF. The CDR3 bases are TGTGCCAGCAGCTTAAAAGGTTCCTATGGCTACACCTTC.

Here the CDR3 DNA reads TGTGCCAGCAGCTTAGCGCCGGGGTCCGTCTACGAGCAGTACTTC. It is translated as CASSLAPGSVYEQYF. This chain uses TRBV7-2 with TRBJ2-7; tentatively, D is TRBD2 (5 bases). The CDR3 runs to 15 residues. V lost 0 bases to trimming and J lost 3 bases, with 12 bases between them. Germline V gene data show CDR1 as SGHTA and CDR2 as FQGNSA.

In its sample, this clone was seen a few times. This chain links TRBV28 with TRBJ1-4; perhaps TRBD1 as D (6 bases). Germline V gene lookup returns CDR1 MDHEN and CDR2 SYDVKM. V shed 3 bases and J shed 5 bases, with 13 bases lying between them. This CDR3 region has 15 residues. The CDR3 region is CASSFSRGGNEKLFF. CDR3 sequence (DNA): TGTGCCAGCAGTTTCTCCAGGGGAGGGAATGAAAAACTGTTTTTT.